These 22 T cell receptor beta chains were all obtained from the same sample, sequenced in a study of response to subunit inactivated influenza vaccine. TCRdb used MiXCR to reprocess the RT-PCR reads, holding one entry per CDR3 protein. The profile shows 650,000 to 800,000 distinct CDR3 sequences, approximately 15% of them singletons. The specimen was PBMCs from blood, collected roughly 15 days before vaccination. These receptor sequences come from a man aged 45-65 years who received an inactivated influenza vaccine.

CDR3 residues: CSARPGGSYNEQFF. The CDR3, as DNA: TGCAGTGCTAGGCCCGGCGGCTCCTACAATGAGCAGTTCTTC. The genes are TRBV20-1 and TRBJ2-1; D not resolved. Germline CDR1 and CDR2: DFQATT and SNEGSKA (reference sequence). The CDR3 runs 14 residues. V lost 3 bases, J lost 0 bases, and 9 bases lay in between.

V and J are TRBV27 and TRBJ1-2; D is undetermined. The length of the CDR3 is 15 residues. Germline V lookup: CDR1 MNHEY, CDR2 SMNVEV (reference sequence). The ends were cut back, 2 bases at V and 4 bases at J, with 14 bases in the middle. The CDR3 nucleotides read TGTGCCAGCAGTTTAGCCCCCTCTATAGGCTATGGCTACACCTTC. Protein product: CASSLAPSIGYGYTF.

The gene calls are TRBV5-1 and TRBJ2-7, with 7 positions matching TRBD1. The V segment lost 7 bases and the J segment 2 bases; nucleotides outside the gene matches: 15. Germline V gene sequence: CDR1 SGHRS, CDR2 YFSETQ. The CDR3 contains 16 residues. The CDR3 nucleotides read TGCGCCAGCCGAAAACGACAGGGCAGGGGAACCTACGAGCAGTACTTC. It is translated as CASRKRQGRGTYEQYF. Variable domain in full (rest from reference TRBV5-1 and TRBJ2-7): KAGVTQTPRYLIKTRGQQVTLSCSPISGHRSVSWYQQTPGQGLQFLFEYFSETQRNKGNFPGRFSGRQFSNSRSEMNVSTLELGDSALYLCASRKRQGRGTYEQYFGPGTRLTVT.

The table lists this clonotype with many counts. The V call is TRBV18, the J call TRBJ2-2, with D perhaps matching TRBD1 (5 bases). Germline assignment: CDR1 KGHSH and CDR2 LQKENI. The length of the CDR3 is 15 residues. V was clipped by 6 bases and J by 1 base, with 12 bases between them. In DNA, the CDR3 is TGTGCCAGCTCGCAAAATCAGGGGAACACCGGGGAGCTGTTTTTT. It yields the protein CASSQNQGNTGELFF. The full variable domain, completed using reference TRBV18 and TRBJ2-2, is NAGVMQNPRHLVRRRGQEARLRCSPMKGHSHVYWYRQLPEEGLKFMVYLQKENIIDESGMPKERFSAEFPKEGPSILRIQQVVRGDSAAYFCASSQNQGNTGELFFGEGSRLTVL.

CDR3 residues: CASSYTGGRGDTQYF. DNA for the CDR3: TGCGCCAGCAGCTACACAGGGGGCCGGGGAGATACGCAGTATTTT. This chain connects TRBV5-1 to TRBJ2-3, with TRBD1 matching 9 bases. This CDR3 spans 15 amino acids. Trimming at V came to 3 bases and at J to 5 bases, leaving 7 bases not matched to a gene. CDR1 is SGHRS, CDR2 YFSETQ, per germline.

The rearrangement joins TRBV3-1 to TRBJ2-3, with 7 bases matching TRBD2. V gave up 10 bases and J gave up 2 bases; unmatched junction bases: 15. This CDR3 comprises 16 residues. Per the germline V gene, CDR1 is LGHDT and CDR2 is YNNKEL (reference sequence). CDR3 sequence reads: CATCQGRGGSTDTQYF. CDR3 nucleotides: TGTGCCACCTGCCAAGGAAGGGGAGGGTCCACAGATACGCAGTATTTT.

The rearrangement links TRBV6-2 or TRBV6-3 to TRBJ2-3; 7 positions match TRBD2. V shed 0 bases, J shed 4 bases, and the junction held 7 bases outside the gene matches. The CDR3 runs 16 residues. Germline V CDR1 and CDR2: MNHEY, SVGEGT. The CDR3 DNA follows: TGTGCCAGCAGTTACTCGTTACGGGAGGCGGCAGATACGCAGTATTTT. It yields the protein CASSYSLREAADTQYF.

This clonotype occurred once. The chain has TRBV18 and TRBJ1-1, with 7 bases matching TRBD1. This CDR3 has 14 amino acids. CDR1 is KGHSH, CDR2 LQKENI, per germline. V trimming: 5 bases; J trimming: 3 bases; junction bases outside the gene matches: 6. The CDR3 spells CASSDGTAYTEAFF. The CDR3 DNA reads TGTGCCAGCTCAGACGGGACAGCTTACACTGAAGCTTTCTTT.

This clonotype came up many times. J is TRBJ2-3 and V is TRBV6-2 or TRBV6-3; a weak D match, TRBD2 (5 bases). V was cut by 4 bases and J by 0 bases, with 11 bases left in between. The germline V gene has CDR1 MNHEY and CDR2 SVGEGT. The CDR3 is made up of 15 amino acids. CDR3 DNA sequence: TGTGCCAGCAGTTTTTGGACTGGTAGCACAGATACGCAGTATTTT. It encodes CASSFWTGSTDTQYF.

CDR3 in DNA: TGCAGTGCTAGAGATCTTGTACGTGCGAACACCGGGGAGCTGTTTTTT. Protein product: CSARDLVRANTGELFF. The V gene is TRBV20-1, the J gene TRBJ2-2; D remains unclear. This CDR3 contains 16 residues. V lost 0 bases to trimming and J lost 0 bases, with 11 bases between them. In germline, CDR1 is DFQATT, CDR2 SNEGSKA (reference sequence).

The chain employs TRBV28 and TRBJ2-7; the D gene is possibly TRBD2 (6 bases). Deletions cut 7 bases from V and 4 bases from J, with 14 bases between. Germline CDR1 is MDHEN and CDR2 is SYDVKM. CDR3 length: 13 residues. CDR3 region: CASTSTRSYEQYF. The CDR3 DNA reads TGTGCCAGCACCTCGACTAGATCTTACGAGCAGTACTTC.

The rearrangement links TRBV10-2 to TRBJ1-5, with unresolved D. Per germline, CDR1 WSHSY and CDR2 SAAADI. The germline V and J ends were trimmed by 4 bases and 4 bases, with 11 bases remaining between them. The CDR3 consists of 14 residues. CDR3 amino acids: CASSVNGVNQPQHF. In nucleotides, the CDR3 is TGCGCCAGCAGTGTTAACGGAGTGAATCAGCCCCAGCATTTT.

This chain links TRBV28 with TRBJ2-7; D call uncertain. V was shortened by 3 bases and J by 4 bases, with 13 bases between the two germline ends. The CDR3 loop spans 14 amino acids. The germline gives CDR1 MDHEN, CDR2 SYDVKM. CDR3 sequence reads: CASSFPSRSYEQYF. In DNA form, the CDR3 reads TGTGCCAGCAGTTTTCCATCTAGATCATACGAGCAGTACTTC.

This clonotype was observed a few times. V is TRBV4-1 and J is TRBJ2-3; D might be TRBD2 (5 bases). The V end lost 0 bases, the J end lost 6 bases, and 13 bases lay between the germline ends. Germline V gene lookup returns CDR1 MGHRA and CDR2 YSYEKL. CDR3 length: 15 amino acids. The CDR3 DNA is TGCGCCAGCAGCCAAGATAGTGGGAGTTTTGATACGCAGTATTTT. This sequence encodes CASSQDSGSFDTQYF.

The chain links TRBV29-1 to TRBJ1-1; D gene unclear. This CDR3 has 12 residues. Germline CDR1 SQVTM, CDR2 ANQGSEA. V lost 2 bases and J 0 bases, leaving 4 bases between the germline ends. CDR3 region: CSVERVNTEAFF. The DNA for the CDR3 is TGCAGCGTTGAAAGGGTGAACACTGAAGCTTTCTTT.

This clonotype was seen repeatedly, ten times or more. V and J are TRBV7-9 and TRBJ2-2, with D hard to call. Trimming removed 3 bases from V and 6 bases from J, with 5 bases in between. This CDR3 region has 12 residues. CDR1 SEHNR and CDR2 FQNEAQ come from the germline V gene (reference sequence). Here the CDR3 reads CASSFGSGELFF. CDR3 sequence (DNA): TGTGCCAGCAGCTTCGGGTCCGGGGAGCTGTTTTTT.

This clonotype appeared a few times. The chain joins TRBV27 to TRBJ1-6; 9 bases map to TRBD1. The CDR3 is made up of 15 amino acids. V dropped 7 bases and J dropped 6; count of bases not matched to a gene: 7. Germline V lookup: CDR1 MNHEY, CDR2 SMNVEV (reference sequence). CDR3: CASTWTGETNSPLHF. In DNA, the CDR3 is TGTGCCAGCACCTGGACAGGGGAAACTAATTCACCCCTCCACTTT.

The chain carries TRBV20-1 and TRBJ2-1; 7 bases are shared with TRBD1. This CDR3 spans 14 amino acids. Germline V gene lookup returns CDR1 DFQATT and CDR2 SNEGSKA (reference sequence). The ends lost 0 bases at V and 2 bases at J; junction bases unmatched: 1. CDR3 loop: CSARDQGAYNEQFF. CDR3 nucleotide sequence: TGCAGTGCTAGAGATCAGGGGGCCTACAATGAGCAGTTCTTC.

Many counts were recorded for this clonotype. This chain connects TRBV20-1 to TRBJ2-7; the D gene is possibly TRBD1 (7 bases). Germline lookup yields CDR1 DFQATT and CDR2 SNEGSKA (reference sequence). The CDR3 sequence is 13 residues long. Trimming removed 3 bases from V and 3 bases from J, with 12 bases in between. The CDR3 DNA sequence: TGCAGTGCTAGTCGGGGGACAGACTACGAGCAGTACTTC. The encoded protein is CSASRGTDYEQYF.

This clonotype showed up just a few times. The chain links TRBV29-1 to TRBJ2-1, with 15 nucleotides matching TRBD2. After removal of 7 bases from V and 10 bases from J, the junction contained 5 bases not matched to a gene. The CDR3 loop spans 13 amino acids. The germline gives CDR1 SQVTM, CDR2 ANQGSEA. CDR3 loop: CSGGTSGRREQFF. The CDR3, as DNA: TGCAGCGGTGGGACTAGCGGGAGGCGGGAGCAGTTCTTC.

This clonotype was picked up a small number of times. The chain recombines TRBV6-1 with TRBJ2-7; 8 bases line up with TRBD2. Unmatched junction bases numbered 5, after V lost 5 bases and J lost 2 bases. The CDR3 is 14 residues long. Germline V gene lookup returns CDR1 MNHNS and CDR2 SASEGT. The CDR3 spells CASSRGGLAYEQYF. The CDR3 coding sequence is TGTGCCAGCAGTAGGGGGGGACTAGCCTACGAGCAGTACTTC.

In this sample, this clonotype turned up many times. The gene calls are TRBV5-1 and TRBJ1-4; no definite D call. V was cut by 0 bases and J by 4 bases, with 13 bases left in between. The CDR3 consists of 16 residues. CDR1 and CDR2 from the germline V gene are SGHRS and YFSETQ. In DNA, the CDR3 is TGCGCCAGCAGCTTGGAACCGGACGGACGTAATGAAAAACTGTTTTTT. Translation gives CASSLEPDGRNEKLFF. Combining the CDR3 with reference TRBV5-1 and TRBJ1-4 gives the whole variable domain KAGVTQTPRYLIKTRGQQVTLSCSPISGHRSVSWYQQTPGQGLQFLFEYFSETQRNKGNFPGRFSGRQFSNSRSEMNVSTLELGDSALYLCASSLEPDGRNEKLFFGSGTQLSVL.